This record covers a single TCR beta chain. The sample originates from a study of control samples from healthy donors and cancer patients. The CDR3 is 16 amino acids. Germline values: CDR1 LGHNA, CDR2 YNFKEQ. Trimming removed 0 bases from V and 4 bases from J, with 12 bases in between. Libraries were prepared by immunoSEQ multiplex PCR; TCRdb keeps only in-frame clonotypes and omits some of them. The data hold approximately 150,000 clones, with about 93% observed a single time. Sequencing input: blood. V is TRBV4-2 and J is TRBJ2-2, with a possible D match to TRBD2 (6 bases). This TCR was sampled from a woman in her twenties or thirties in good health. CDR3 DNA: TGTGCCAGCAGCCAAGATCCCCAGGGAGGCACCGGGGAGCTGTTTTTT. Encoded protein: CASSQDPQGGTGELFF.